The T cell receptor (beta chain) described here comes from a study of blood T cell repertoires in COVID-19. Looking at the study overall: Whether acute or convalescent, the COVID-19 samples came from the United States, Italy and Spain. PBMCs, B-cell-depleted T cells, or T cells provided the cDNA or gDNA that made up the material.

CDR3 length: 18 residues. Trimming at V came to 1 base and at J to 2 bases, leaving 9 bases not matched to a gene. Per the germline V gene, CDR1 is SGHNT and CDR2 is YENEEA. Authors' methods: Counts of nucleated cells, estimated from reference gene primer amplification, were obtained. Sequenced by immunoSEQ multiplex PCR; TCRdb stores in-frame clones only, minus some. V and J calls and clone size are copied from that table; D and trimming were computed from the DNA. The repertoire holds 150,000 or so clones, 75% to 90% seen once, with around 6.1% in the top ten. V and J are TRBV11-3 and TRBJ2-5, with 11 bases matching TRBD2. Material: peripheral blood. The receptor's source is a man at least 80 years old with acute or convalescent COVID-19. CDR3 DNA: TGTGCCAGCAGCTTAGGGGACGGGACTAGCGGTAGACAAGAGACCCAGTACTTC. This gives the protein CASSLGDGTSGRQETQYF.